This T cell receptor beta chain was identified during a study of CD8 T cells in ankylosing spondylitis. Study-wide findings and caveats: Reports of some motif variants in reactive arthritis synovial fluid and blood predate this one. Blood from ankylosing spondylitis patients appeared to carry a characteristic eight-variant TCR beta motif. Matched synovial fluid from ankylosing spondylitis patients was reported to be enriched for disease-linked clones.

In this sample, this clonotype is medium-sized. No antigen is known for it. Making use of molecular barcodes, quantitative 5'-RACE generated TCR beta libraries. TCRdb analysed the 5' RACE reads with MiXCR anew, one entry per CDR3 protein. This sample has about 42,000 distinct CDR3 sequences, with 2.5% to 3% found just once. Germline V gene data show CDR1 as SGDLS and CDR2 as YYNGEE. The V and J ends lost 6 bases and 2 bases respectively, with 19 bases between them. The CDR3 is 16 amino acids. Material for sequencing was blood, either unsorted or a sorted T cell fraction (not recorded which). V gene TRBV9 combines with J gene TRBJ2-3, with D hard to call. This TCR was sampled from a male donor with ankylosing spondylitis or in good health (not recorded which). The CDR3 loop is CASTPRTSHPTDTQYF. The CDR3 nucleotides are TGTGCCAGCACCCCACGGACCTCTCACCCCACAGATACGCAGTATTTT.